This T cell receptor beta chain was sequenced during a study of T cells in narcolepsy. Study-level information: Enrolled donors included narcolepsy type 1 or type 2 patients and healthy controls. Points from the study as a whole: Blood of same and different patients, but not healthy controls, reportedly held recurring autoreactive clonotypes.

Comments on this clone: Its specificity is unknown.

The ends lost 4 bases at V and 8 bases at J; junction bases unmatched: 9. In germline, CDR1 is GTSNPN, CDR2 SVGIG (reference sequence). The CDR3 spans 13 residues. The repertoire was sequenced with immunoSEQ multiplex PCR; TCRdb's copy has only in-frame clones and lacks some. The profile shows tens of thousands of clones, around 90% of them singletons. This TCR was recovered from a human donor with narcolepsy. The sequencing sample was made of CD45RA- memory CD4+ T cells from PBMCs. The gene calls are TRBV30 and TRBJ1-2, with 8 nucleotides matching TRBD1. The CDR3, as DNA: TGTGCCTGGACGGCCAGGGGGCATTCGGGCTACACCTTC. Amino acids: CAWTARGHSGYTF.